The 13 T cell receptor beta chains given below trace back to one sample, sequenced in a study of blood T cell repertoires in COVID-19. Method: immunoSEQ multiplex PCR; TCRdb's copy keeps in-frame clones and lacks some. The sample holds 180,000 or so clones, approximately 86% seen once. Sequencing used peripheral blood. The receptor set was obtained from a man in his 70s with acute or convalescent COVID-19.

The CDR3 sequence: CASTTRRGYEQYF. The DNA for the CDR3 is TGTGCCAGCACCACTCGGAGAGGCTACGAGCAGTACTTC. The rearrangement joins TRBV28 to TRBJ2-7; D gene unclear. This CDR3 contains 13 residues. Germline V gene lookup returns CDR1 MDHEN and CDR2 SYDVKM. The V gene lost 7 bases and the J gene lost 3 bases, with 13 bases spanning the gap. Together with reference TRBV28 and TRBJ2-7, the CDR3 gives the full variable domain: DVKVTQSSRYLVKRTGEKVFLECVQDMDHENMFWYRQDPGLGLRLIYFSYDVKMKEKGDIPEGYSVSREKKERFSLILESASTNQTSMYLCASTTRRGYEQYFGPGTRLTVT.

The chain recombines TRBV5-6 with TRBJ1-2, with D unresolved. Germline CDR1 is SGHDT and CDR2 is YYEEEE. V was trimmed by 0 bases and J by 5 bases, leaving 8 bases between them. The length of the CDR3 is 13 residues. CDR3 nucleotide sequence: TGTGCCAGCAGCTTGGGGACTGCTTATGGCTACACCTTC. Its protein product is CASSLGTAYGYTF.

The chain employs TRBV12-3 or TRBV12-4 and TRBJ1-3; the D is unclear. The CDR3 runs 12 residues. V was trimmed by 5 bases and J by 4 bases, leaving 6 bases between them. This CDR3 reads CASSLSGNTIYF. In DNA form, the CDR3 reads TGTGCCAGCAGTCTTAGCGGAAACACCATATATTTT.

This clone is a singleton in its sample. The chain links TRBV4-1 to TRBJ2-7, with 7 bases fitting TRBD2. From germline, CDR1 is MGHRA and CDR2 YSYEKL. The CDR3 is 16 residues long. Trimming cost V 4 bases and J 5 bases; bases outside gene matches: 14. The CDR3: CASSPKPWRESNEQYF. CDR3 nucleotides: TGCGCCAGCAGCCCCAAGCCTTGGCGGGAGTCTAACGAGCAGTACTTC.

This clone has only one observation. V is TRBV5-1 and J is TRBJ2-1; 15 nucleotides line up with TRBD2. CDR1 and CDR2 from the germline V gene are SGHRS and YFSETQ. V shed 3 bases, J shed 6 bases, and the junction held 4 bases outside the gene matches. The CDR3 covers 16 residues. This chain's CDR3 is CASSSGTSGRFNEQFF. CDR3 DNA: TGCGCCAGCAGCTCAGGGACTAGCGGGAGGTTCAATGAGCAGTTCTTC.

The rearrangement links TRBV3-1 (or the pseudogene TRBV3-2) to TRBJ1-1; D perhaps matches TRBD1 (6 bases). Germline CDR1 is LGHDT and CDR2 is YNNKEL (reference sequence). V was trimmed by 4 bases and J by 2 bases, leaving 8 bases between them. The CDR3 totals 13 residues. The CDR3 coding sequence is TGTGCCAGCAGCCGGGGGGGCAACACTGAAGCTTTCTTT. Encoded protein: CASSRGGNTEAFF.

The chain joins TRBV28 to TRBJ1-2; TRBD1 agrees at 8 bases. The CDR3 has 15 residues. Trimming at V came to 0 bases and at J to 8 bases, leaving 8 bases not matched to a gene. Germline V gives CDR1 MDHEN, CDR2 SYDVKM. This chain's CDR3 is CASSLWGQGARGYTF. The CDR3 DNA reads as TGTGCCAGCAGTTTATGGGGGCAGGGGGCGCGGGGCTACACCTTC.

This chain uses TRBV6-6 with TRBJ2-7; D remains ambiguous. CDR3 size: 13 residues. V gave up 6 bases and J gave up 3 bases, with 12 bases separating them. Germline V lookup: CDR1 MNHNY, CDR2 SVGAGI (reference sequence). The CDR3: CASSPTESYEQYF. In DNA form, the CDR3 reads TGTGCCAGCAGCCCCACGGAGAGCTACGAGCAGTACTTC.

This clone was counted once. The CDR3 nucleotides are TGTGCCAGCAGTGCCCGTGACAGGAGCACAGATACGCAGTATTTT. It translates to CASSARDRSTDTQYF. V and J are TRBV2 and TRBJ2-3, with D possibly TRBD1 on 6 matching bases. This CDR3 has 15 residues. V lost 4 bases, J lost 0 bases, and 11 bases lay in between. Per the germline V gene, CDR1 is SNHLY and CDR2 is FYNNEI.

The V gene is TRBV14, the J gene TRBJ2-1; 7 positions match TRBD1. V gave up 2 bases and J gave up 7 bases; unmatched junction bases: 8. Looked up from germline, CDR1 is SGHDN and CDR2 is FVKESK. The CDR3 extends over 15 amino acids. Here the CDR3 DNA reads TGTGCCAGCAGCCAATCCGGGACAGTGGGTAATGAGCAGTTCTTC. It yields the protein CASSQSGTVGNEQFF.

The chain is built from TRBV4-2 and TRBJ2-5, with TRBD2 matching 9 bases. Germline V gene data show CDR1 as LGHNA and CDR2 as YNFKEQ. V lost 0 bases to trimming and J lost 0 bases; unmatched junction nucleotides: 11. The CDR3 consists of 19 residues. The CDR3 loop reads CASSQDEGLAGLYQETQYF. Written as DNA, the CDR3 is TGTGCCAGCAGCCAAGATGAGGGCCTAGCGGGATTGTACCAAGAGACCCAGTACTTC.

The chain couples TRBV19 to TRBJ2-1; 10 bases agree with TRBD1. Germline V gives CDR1 LNHDA, CDR2 SQIVND (reference sequence). J lost 4 bases, V lost 6 bases, and 9 bases had no gene match. The CDR3 covers 16 residues. The CDR3 DNA reads TGTGCCAGTAGCCTCCTCGGGGGACAGGGGTACAATGAGCAGTTCTTC. Its translation: CASSLLGGQGYNEQFF.

This clone came up once. This chain connects TRBV4-3 to TRBJ1-5, with unresolved D. Trimming stripped 5 bases from V and 9 bases from J, with 14 bases between. The CDR3 loop spans 13 amino acids. Germline V gives CDR1 LGHNA, CDR2 YSLEER. This CDR3 is CASSFRRAAPQHF. The DNA for the CDR3 is TGCGCCAGCAGCTTCCGGCGGGCCGCGCCCCAGCATTTT.